The clone carrying this TCR beta chain came up many times. The entry originates in a study of early T cells in non-severe SARS-CoV-2 infection. Across the whole study: With bulk RNA from unsorted whole blood as input, sequencing yielded unpaired chains.

In TCRdb, the 5' RACE reads were re-called with MiXCR into one record per CDR3 protein. The sample contains over 50,000 distinct CDR3 sequences, around an eighth of which appear only once. The sequenced material came from whole blood. This TCR was sampled from an adult who was a healthcare worker with PCR-confirmed SARS-CoV-2 infection or an uninfected control (not recorded which).

The CDR3 loop reads CSTGGGRYNEQFF. The CDR3 DNA reads as TGCAGCACCGGGGGGGGGCGTTACAATGAGCAGTTCTTC. The chain carries TRBV20-1 and TRBJ2-1; 8 positions agree with TRBD2. Germline V CDR1 and CDR2: DFQATT, SNEGSKA (reference sequence). This CDR3 is 13 amino acids long.